The entry that follows covers one T cell receptor (beta chain) sequence. What it binds is not known. This sample stems from a study of blood T cells in healthy people across ages. Study conclusions and caveats: Naive T cell percentage by flow cytometry tracked strongly with beta diversity.

Through a sample-barcoded 5' primer and a J-beta primer mix, a second PCR was run for about 6 to 11 cycles. TCRdb fed the 5' RACE reads into MiXCR, producing one record per CDR3 protein. The table lists around 1,700,000 distinct CDR3 sequences, 25% to 30% of them singletons. The TCR comes from a woman in her twenties or thirties in good health. What was sequenced was blood.

In nucleotides, the CDR3 is TGTGCCTGGAGTGAACAGGGGGCGGCGAACATTCAGTACTTC. Its translation is CAWSEQGAANIQYF. V usage is TRBV30 and J usage is TRBJ2-4; 9 nucleotides line up with TRBD1. Trimming cost V 1 base and J 7 bases; bases outside gene matches: 5. This CDR3 spans 14 amino acids. Germline-derived CDR1 and CDR2 are GTSNPN and SVGIG (reference sequence).